This is a list of T cell receptor beta chains from one sample in a study of blood T cell repertoires in COVID-19. The data were produced by immunoSEQ multiplex PCR, yet TCRdb's version contains in-frame clones alone and is incomplete. The repertoire has around 320,000 clones, around nine tenths of them found once; the top ten carry 11%. The sequencing sample was made of peripheral blood. The source is a woman aged 30 to 39 with COVID-19, enrolled during active disease. Each CDR3 is given with its conserved first and last residue. Each record gives: V gene, J gene, D gene, clone size, CDR3 DNA, CDR3 protein. D genes are given only for firm matches. Clone size is not always given. Where it is, it says once, few, many or a class for expanded clones.

>TRBV7-2|TRBJ2-7|NA|NA
TGTGCCAGCAGCTTAGGACAGATACCTGGGGTCGAGCAGTACTTC
CASSLGQIPGVEQYF
>TRBV4-1|TRBJ2-5|NA|NA
TGCGCCAGCAGCCCGACAGTGTACCAAGAGACCCAGTACTTC
CASSPTVYQETQYF
>TRBV27|TRBJ1-6|NA|NA
TGTGCCAGCAGTTTATACAGCCTTAATTCACCCCTCCACTTT
CASSLYSLNSPLHF
>TRBV6-1|TRBJ1-5|NA|NA
TGTGCCAGCAGTGAACTGGCAGGAAGCAATCAGCCCCAGCATTTT
CASSELAGSNQPQHF
>TRBV6-2/TRBV6-3|TRBJ1-5|NA|NA
TGTGCCAGCACCCCGACAGGTCCCCATCAGCCCCAGCATTTT
CASTPTGPHQPQHF
>TRBV5-1|TRBJ2-1|NA|NA
TGCGCCAGCAGCTTGGGCCCGGGACTGCACAATGAGCAGTTCTTC
CASSLGPGLHNEQFF
>TRBV28|TRBJ1-2|TRBD1|NA
TGTGCCAGCAGTCCGACAGGGAAAGGCTACACCTTC
CASSPTGKGYTF
>TRBV5-4|TRBJ2-5|NA|NA
TGTGCCAGCAGCTTAGGGACACAACAAGAGACCCAGTACTTC
CASSLGTQQETQYF
>TRBV29-1|TRBJ2-1|TRBD1|NA
TGCAGCGTGACAGAAGGGACAGCCTACAATGAGCAGTTCTTC
CSVTEGTAYNEQFF
>TRBV10-2|TRBJ2-1|TRBD2|NA
TGCGCCAGCAGTGATACTAGCGGGGGGCCCCCGGGGCTTTCCTACAATGAGCAGTTCTTC
CASSDTSGGPPGLSYNEQFF
>TRBV28|TRBJ2-5|TRBD2|many
TGTGCCAGCAGTTTGACTAGCGGGGGCCAAGAGACCCAGTACTTC
CASSLTSGGQETQYF
>TRBV2|TRBJ2-7|TRBD1|NA
TGTGCCATCATGGGGGGACAGGGTTCCTACGAGCAGTACTTC
CAIMGGQGSYEQYF
>TRBV9|TRBJ1-1|TRBD1|NA
TGTGCCAGCAGCCTAAGGGACAGTCCCCTGGGCGCTGAAGCTTTCTTT
CASSLRDSPLGAEAFF
>TRBV30|TRBJ2-5|NA|NA
TGTGCGTGGGGACAAGGAGGCGTGGAGACCCAGTACTTC
CAWGQGGVETQYF
>TRBV19|TRBJ2-7|TRBD1|many
TGTGCCAGTAGTATTAGAGCACAGGGGCAATACGAGCAGTACTTC
CASSIRAQGQYEQYF
>TRBV18|TRBJ2-6|NA|NA
TGTGCCAGCTCACCCCAGGCACCCTCTGGGGCCAACGTCCTGACTTTC
CASSPQAPSGANVLTF
>TRBV7-2|TRBJ1-4|NA|NA
TGTGCCAGCAGCCCTACACCCCCCGGGGGGGAAAAACTGTTTTTT
CASSPTPPGGEKLFF
>TRBV7-8|TRBJ1-2|NA|NA
TGTGCCAGCAGCTTATCAGGGAGGGATGGCTACACCTTC
CASSLSGRDGYTF
>TRBV11-2|TRBJ2-1|NA|NA
TGTGCCAGCAGCCCGATAAGGACACCCCTCTACAATGAGCAGTTCTTC
CASSPIRTPLYNEQFF
>TRBV24-1|TRBJ2-2|NA|NA
TGTGCCACCAGGGCAGCGAACACCGGGGAGCTGTTTTTT
CATRAANTGELFF
>TRBV4-2|TRBJ1-5|NA|few
TGTGCCAGCAGCCAAGATCGGGGTCAGCCCCAGCATTTT
CASSQDRGQPQHF
>TRBV5-1|TRBJ1-2|NA|few
TGCGCCAGCAGCTTGGCAGGGAACTATGGCTACACCTTC
CASSLAGNYGYTF
>TRBV29-1|TRBJ1-1|TRBD1|NA
TGCAGCGTTGACACAGGGGGCGCGACTGAAGCTTTCTTT
CSVDTGGATEAFF